What follows are 21 T cell receptor beta chains derived from one specimen sequenced in a study of T cell repertoires in cytomegalovirus infection. These TCRs are of unknown antigen specificity. TCRdb re-called the reads through MiXCR, storing one row per CDR3 protein. The sample lists about 340,000 distinct CDR3 sequences, about 29% occurring once. The sequencing here drew on cultured PBMCs, taken from culture after CMV antigen stimulation. The receptors here all came from a human donor in good health (CMV status not recorded). Some clones in this sample may be carry-over from other donors' samples.

This clonotype was seen a handful of times. V gene TRBV7-8 combines with J gene TRBJ2-5; 8 bases are a match to TRBD2. The germline V gene has CDR1 SGHVS and CDR2 FQNEAQ. Germline trimming cut 6 bases from V and 0 bases from J; bases unmatched to any gene: 6. The CDR3 spans 15 residues. This chain's CDR3 is CASSTGTSYQETQYF. CDR3 nucleotides: TGTGCCAGCAGTACCGGGACTAGTTACCAAGAGACCCAGTACTTC.

This clonotype has more than one count but fewer than ten. This sequence joins TRBV29-1 and TRBJ2-7; D uncertain. Germline V gene sequence: CDR1 SQVTM, CDR2 ANQGSEA. The CDR3 consists of 12 residues. V lost 7 bases, J lost 4 bases, and 14 bases lay in between. The CDR3 nucleotides read TGCAGCGCCGTTACACACGTTTACGAGCAGTACTTC. It translates to CSAVTHVYEQYF.

The chain employs TRBV11-2 and TRBJ1-4; the D gene is possibly TRBD1 (5 bases). The CDR3 runs 15 residues. Germline CDR1 is SGHAT and CDR2 is FQNNGV. V lost 5 bases, J lost 6 bases, and 16 bases lay in between. CDR3 region: CASSLYHRLDEKLFF. The DNA for the CDR3 is TGTGCCAGCAGCCTATACCACAGGTTGGATGAAAAACTGTTTTTT.

This clonotype was seen a handful of times. The V gene is TRBV7-8, the J gene TRBJ1-5, with 7 bases that match TRBD1. The CDR3 is made up of 13 amino acids. Germline CDR1 SGHVS, CDR2 FQNEAQ. Trimming removed 4 bases from V and 6 bases from J; junction bases left unmatched: 3. The CDR3 DNA follows: TGTGCCAGCAGCTCCGACAGGGCTCAGCCCCAGCATTTT. It yields the protein CASSSDRAQPQHF.

In this sample, this clonotype turned up many times. The V and J genes are TRBV6-1 and TRBJ1-5; 8 bases match TRBD1. Looked up from germline, CDR1 is MNHNS and CDR2 is SASEGT. The CDR3 sequence is 15 residues long. The J segment lost 3 bases and the V segment lost 6 bases, leaving 7 bases of the junction unmatched. The CDR3 protein is CASSQDRDLNQPQHF. In nucleotides, the CDR3 is TGTGCCAGCAGCCAGGACAGGGACCTCAATCAGCCCCAGCATTTT.

The chain recombines TRBV7-9 with TRBJ1-1, with no clear D. Germline V gives CDR1 SEHNR, CDR2 FQNEAQ (reference sequence). V was trimmed by 9 bases and J by 0 bases, leaving 11 bases between them. CDR3 length: 13 residues. The CDR3 protein is CASTGGMNTEAFF. DNA for the CDR3: TGTGCCAGTACCGGTGGGATGAACACTGAAGCTTTCTTT. Combining the CDR3 with reference TRBV7-9 and TRBJ1-1 gives the whole variable domain DTGVSQNPRHKITKRGQNVTFRCDPISEHNRLYWYRQTLGQGPEFLTYFQNEAQLEKSRLLSDRFSAERPKGSFSTLEIQRTEQGDSAMYLCASTGGMNTEAFFGQGTRLTVV.

In its sample, this clonotype was seen many times. This sequence joins TRBV11-1 and TRBJ2-7, with 8 bases that match TRBD2. Trimming removed 3 bases from V and 7 bases from J; junction bases left unmatched: 5. Looked up from germline, CDR1 is SGHAT and CDR2 is FQDESV (reference sequence). CDR3 size: 13 residues. CDR3 protein: CASSLRREEEQYF. Here the CDR3 DNA reads TGTGCCAGCAGCTTGCGGCGGGAGGAGGAGCAGTACTTC.

The V and J genes are TRBV7-8 and TRBJ2-3; possibly TRBD1 for D (6 bases). Per germline, CDR1 SGHVS and CDR2 FQNEAQ. Between the trimmed V and J ends, which lost 3 bases and 1 base, there was a span of 8 bases. The CDR3 is made up of 14 amino acids. The CDR3 coding sequence is TGTGCCAGCAGCTTCGGGACACGCACAGATACGCAGTATTTT. It yields the protein CASSFGTRTDTQYF.

In this sample, this clonotype turned up many times. V gene TRBV7-9 combines with J gene TRBJ2-3, with TRBD1 identical over 8 bases. The germline gives CDR1 SEHNR, CDR2 FQNEAQ (reference sequence). This CDR3 spans 16 amino acids. The V and J ends lost 5 bases and 2 bases, in that order; junction bases with no gene match: 9. The CDR3 is CASSPRQGLVTDTQYF. DNA for the CDR3: TGTGCCAGCAGCCCTCGACAGGGGCTCGTCACAGATACGCAGTATTTT.

The CDR3 region is CASSDREDTGELFF. Here the CDR3 DNA reads TGTGCCAGCAGTGACAGGGAAGACACCGGGGAGCTGTTTTTT. The gene calls are TRBV2 and TRBJ2-2, with a tentative D call TRBD1 (5 bases). Germline V gene sequence: CDR1 SNHLY, CDR2 FYNNEI. Trimming cost V 3 bases and J 3 bases, with 8 bases left between them. The CDR3 covers 14 residues.

A few counts support this clonotype. The chain carries TRBV7-6 and TRBJ2-3; D is perhaps TRBD2 (6 bases). Germline loops: CDR1 SGHVS, CDR2 FNYEAQ. Trimming cost V 5 bases and J 2 bases, with 14 bases left between them. The length of the CDR3 is 15 residues. Here the CDR3 reads CASSHSGRTTDTQYF. The CDR3 bases are TGTGCCAGCAGCCACTCGGGGAGGACCACAGATACGCAGTATTTT. The complete variable domain, with remaining parts taken from reference TRBV7-6 and TRBJ2-3, reads GAGVSQSPRYKVTKRGQDVALRCDPISGHVSLYWYRQALGQGPEFLTYFNYEAQQDKSGLPNDRFSAERPEGSISTLTIQRTEQRDSAMYRCASSHSGRTTDTQYFGPGTRLTVL.

The CDR3 reads CASSLIGVSDTQYF. The DNA for the CDR3 is TGTGCCAGCAGCTTAATCGGGGTGTCAGATACGCAGTATTTT. The chain couples TRBV7-3 to TRBJ2-3, with TRBD2 as a possible D gene (5 bases). The CDR3 spans 14 residues. Germline V gene sequence: CDR1 SGHTA, CDR2 FQGTGA. V lost 1 base and J 4 bases, leaving 9 bases between the germline ends.

This clonotype was counted only a few times. The chain recombines TRBV7-3 with TRBJ1-5; 7 bases align to TRBD1. In germline, CDR1 is SGHTA, CDR2 FQGTGA. Losses at the gene ends were 1 base for V and 6 bases for J; bases not matched to a gene: 18. The CDR3 runs to 19 residues. Here the CDR3 DNA reads TGTGCCAGCAGCTTAAGGATAGGGCAGGGGGGTGCAGCGACTCAGCCCCAGCATTTT. Its translation: CASSLRIGQGGAATQPQHF.

The CDR3 is CSALRAIRRNTEAFF. The CDR3 coding sequence is TGCAGTGCTCTACGGGCCATAAGGAGGAACACTGAAGCTTTCTTT. The rearrangement uses TRBV20-1 and TRBJ1-1; D unclear. The germline V gene encodes CDR1 DFQATT and CDR2 SNEGSKA (reference sequence). This CDR3 comprises 15 residues. Trimming shortened V by 5 bases and J by 1 base, and 17 bases separated the two germline ends.

This clonotype was seen only a few times. The V call is TRBV7-2, the J call TRBJ2-6, with no clear D. The CDR3 is 13 residues long. V gave up 3 bases and J gave up 6 bases, with 6 bases separating them. Per the germline V gene, CDR1 is SGHTA and CDR2 is FQGNSA. The CDR3 coding sequence is TGTGCCAGCAGCTTTGGGTTGGCCAACGTCCTGACTTTC. Encoded protein: CASSFGLANVLTF.

The chain combines TRBV4-2 with TRBJ2-1; 12 bases align to TRBD2. Per germline, CDR1 LGHNA and CDR2 YNFKEQ. V lost 4 bases and J lost 0; bases outside the gene matches: 7. CDR3 length equals 18 residues. The CDR3 reads CASSRASGGGSSYNEQFF. The CDR3 DNA reads TGTGCCAGCAGCCGGGCTAGCGGGGGGGGGAGCTCCTACAATGAGCAGTTCTTC.

This clonotype was recorded a few times. The chain links TRBV20-1 to TRBJ1-2, with 10 nucleotides matching TRBD1. V dropped 0 bases and J dropped 6; count of bases not matched to a gene: 4. The germline V gene encodes CDR1 DFQATT and CDR2 SNEGSKA (reference sequence). The CDR3 consists of 14 residues. CDR3: CSARDLGTGDGYTF. In DNA, the CDR3 is TGCAGTGCTAGAGATCTGGGGACAGGGGATGGCTACACCTTC.

The sample holds a few counts of this clonotype. The chain carries TRBV11-2 and TRBJ2-7; 12 nucleotides line up with TRBD2. This CDR3 contains 15 residues. The V segment lost 4 bases and the J segment 6 bases; nucleotides outside the gene matches: 7. Germline V lookup: CDR1 SGHAT, CDR2 FQNNGV. The CDR3 DNA reads as TGTGCCAGCAGCTCGAAAGGGACTAGCGGGCGCGAGCAGTACTTC. The encoded protein is CASSSKGTSGREQYF.

The chain links TRBV7-8 to TRBJ2-5; a weak D match, TRBD2 (5 bases). Germline values: CDR1 SGHVS, CDR2 FQNEAQ. The CDR3 is 13 residues long. The germline V and J ends were trimmed by 6 bases and 2 bases, with 10 bases remaining between them. The CDR3 DNA reads TGTGCCAGCAGAGACGGGGTTCAAGAGACCCAGTACTTC. This sequence encodes CASRDGVQETQYF.

A few counts support this clonotype. This chain links TRBV25-1 with TRBJ1-5; D is unclear. The CDR3 loop spans 15 amino acids. CDR1 and CDR2 (germline): MGHDK, SYGVNS. Trimming shortened V by 2 bases and J by 6 bases, and 14 bases separated the two germline ends. CDR3 DNA: TGTGCCAGCAGTGAAGAGGCAGCCTCTGGTCAGCCCCAGCATTTT. It translates to CASSEEAASGQPQHF.

The rearrangement uses TRBV10-1 and TRBJ2-1; a possible D gene is TRBD1 (6 bases). Deletions cut 4 bases from V and 7 bases from J, with 14 bases between. Germline lookup yields CDR1 WNHNN and CDR2 SYGVQD (reference sequence). The CDR3 spans 14 residues. The CDR3: CASSVQGSGNEQFF. In nucleotides, the CDR3 is TGCGCCAGCAGTGTACAGGGATCGGGAAATGAGCAGTTCTTC.